This is a list of T cell receptor beta chains from one sample in a study of T-cell reconstitution after alpha-beta-depleted transplantation in children. One entry per CDR3 protein, called by TCRdb with MiXCR from the PCR reads. The data contain 250,000 to 300,000 distinct CDR3 sequences, roughly 7.8% of them singletons. The sample was peripheral blood, taken 360 days after TCRalphabeta/CD19-depleted stem cell transplant. These receptors came from a female patient aged 2-10 years who had a stem cell transplant for Fanconi anemia, so the T cells may come from the graft donor. The CDR3 runs from the conserved cysteine through the conserved F or W. The D gene is left open where the match is weak. Clone size is not always given. Where it is, it says once, few, many or a class for expanded clones.

j_gene: TRBJ2-5
abundance: few
d_gene: -
v_gene: TRBV13
CDR3nt: TGTGCCAGCAGCTTAGAGGGGGATCCAGAGACCCAGTACTTC
CDR3aa: CASSLEGDPETQYF

j_gene: TRBJ2-7
abundance: many
d_gene: -
v_gene: TRBV4-2
CDR3nt: TGTGCCAGCAGCCAATCAGGACAGACCTACGAGCAGTACTTC
CDR3aa: CASSQSGQTYEQYF

j_gene: TRBJ2-2
abundance: few
d_gene: TRBD1
v_gene: TRBV7-9
CDR3nt: TGTGCCAGCAGCTTCGACAGGGGAACCGGGGAGCTGTTTTTT
CDR3aa: CASSFDRGTGELFF

j_gene: TRBJ2-5
abundance: many
d_gene: -
v_gene: TRBV12-3/TRBV12-4
CDR3nt: TGTGCCAGCAGTCGAATAGCGTTACAAGAGACCCAGTACTTC
CDR3aa: CASSRIALQETQYF

j_gene: TRBJ1-1
abundance: many
d_gene: -
v_gene: TRBV7-8
CDR3nt: TGTGCCAGCAGCTTAAACAGAGGGGGTGTTAGAAACACTGAAGCTTTCTTT
CDR3aa: CASSLNRGGVRNTEAFF

j_gene: TRBJ1-6
abundance: few
d_gene: TRBD1
v_gene: TRBV7-8
CDR3nt: TGTGCCAGCAGCCCCGAGGCCGAGACAGGGTATTTTCGCGCCCTCCACTTT
CDR3aa: CASSPEAETGYFRALHF

j_gene: TRBJ1-1
abundance: few
d_gene: -
v_gene: TRBV28
CDR3nt: TGTGCCAGCAGTCCTATCCGGGGGGCAGACAACACTGAAGCTTTCTTT
CDR3aa: CASSPIRGADNTEAFF

j_gene: TRBJ2-6
abundance: many
d_gene: TRBD1
v_gene: TRBV10-3
CDR3nt: TGTGCCATCAGTGAGGTAGGGACAGGTAAACGTGGGGCCAACGTCCTGACTTTC
CDR3aa: CAISEVGTGKRGANVLTF

j_gene: TRBJ2-1
abundance: many
d_gene: TRBD2
v_gene: TRBV4-1
CDR3nt: TGCGCCAGCAGCCTCCTGGGGGGGAAGATTTACAATGAGCAGTTCTTC
CDR3aa: CASSLLGGKIYNEQFF

j_gene: TRBJ2-2
abundance: many
d_gene: TRBD1
v_gene: TRBV25-1
CDR3nt: TGTGCCAGCAGTAAGGGACAGGCTAACACCGGGGAGCTGTTTTTT
CDR3aa: CASSKGQANTGELFF

j_gene: TRBJ2-6
abundance: -
d_gene: -
v_gene: TRBV4-1
CDR3nt: TGCGCCAGCAGCCCGACCCGACAGTCTGGGGCCAACGTCCTGACTTTC
CDR3aa: CASSPTRQSGANVLTF

j_gene: TRBJ2-2
abundance: -
d_gene: TRBD1
v_gene: TRBV11-2
CDR3nt: TGTGCCAGCAGCCCACAGGGGACCTTCACCGGGGAGCTGTTTTTT
CDR3aa: CASSPQGTFTGELFF

j_gene: TRBJ2-3
abundance: -
d_gene: -
v_gene: TRBV24-1
CDR3nt: TGTGCCACCAGTGATTTAACGGGACACTTTAGCACAGATACGCAGTATTTT
CDR3aa: CATSDLTGHFSTDTQYF

j_gene: TRBJ1-2
abundance: many
d_gene: -
v_gene: TRBV27
CDR3nt: TGTGCCAGCAGTTCCTGGGGCCCACAGGGAACCTATGGCTACACCTTC
CDR3aa: CASSSWGPQGTYGYTF